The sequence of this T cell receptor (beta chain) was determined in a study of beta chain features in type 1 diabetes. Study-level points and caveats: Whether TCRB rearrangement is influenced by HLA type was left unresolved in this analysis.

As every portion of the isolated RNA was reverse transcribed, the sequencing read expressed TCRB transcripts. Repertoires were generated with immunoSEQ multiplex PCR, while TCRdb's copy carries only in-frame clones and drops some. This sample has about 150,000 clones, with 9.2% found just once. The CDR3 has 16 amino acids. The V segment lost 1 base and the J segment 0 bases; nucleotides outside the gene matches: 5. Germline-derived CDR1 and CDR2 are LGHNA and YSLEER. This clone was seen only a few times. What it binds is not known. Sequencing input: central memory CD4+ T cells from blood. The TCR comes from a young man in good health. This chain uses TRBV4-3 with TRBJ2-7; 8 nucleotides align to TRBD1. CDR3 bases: TGCGCCAGCAGCCAAGGGCGGGACAGGAGCTCCTACGAGCAGTACTTC. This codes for CASSQGRDRSSYEQYF.